These 18 T cell receptor beta chains were sequenced from one sample in a study of T cells after yellow fever vaccination (dated by TCRdb to between 2018 and 2021). Library generation was performed with 5' RACE. The sequencing machine was an Illumina HiSeq 2500. The public reads were reprocessed in TCRdb via fastp at Q25 and MiXCR, keeping in-frame beta chains. Rows matching on CDR3 protein sequence are summarized as one entry with the most common DNA and genes. The sample table records approximately 300,000 distinct CDR3 sequences; 8% to 10% of these occur just once. Around 17% of the sample comes from the top ten. What this sample's treatment or condition label stands for: live attenuated yellow fever vaccine strain. The specimen was PBMCs, collected on the day of the first yellow fever vaccination. The receptors originated from a man between 18 and 35 years old who received the YFV17D yellow fever vaccine.

In this sample, this clonotype turned up many times. The chain is built from TRBV6-2 or TRBV6-3 and TRBJ2-4; D is possibly TRBD1 or TRBD2 (5 bases each). V gave up 7 bases and J gave up 5 bases, with 12 bases separating them. Germline V gene data show CDR1 as MNHEY and CDR2 as SVGEGT. The CDR3 spans 13 residues. The CDR3 sequence is CASINRGQNIQYF. The DNA for the CDR3 is TGTGCCAGCATTAACCGGGGACAAAACATTCAGTACTTC.

This chain links TRBV4-3 with TRBJ1-1, with 7 nucleotides matching TRBD1. Germline V lookup: CDR1 LGHNA, CDR2 YSLEER. This CDR3 spans 17 amino acids. V trimming: 1 base; J trimming: 0 bases; junction bases outside the gene matches: 8. CDR3 nucleotide sequence: TGCGCCAGCAGCCAAGGGTTGGGGACAGCCATGAACACTGAAGCTTTCTTT. It encodes CASSQGLGTAMNTEAFF.

This clonotype has just a few counts. CDR3 loop: CASSTSLQAPYNEQFF. DNA for the CDR3: TGTGCCAGCAGCACCTCGCTCCAAGCGCCCTACAATGAGCAGTTCTTC. The chain uses TRBV7-2 and TRBJ2-1; no clear D gene. Germline CDR1 is SGHTA and CDR2 is FQGNSA. The CDR3 has 16 residues. The ends were cut back, 5 bases at V and 2 bases at J, with 16 bases in the middle.

V and J are TRBV5-1 and TRBJ1-2; TRBD1 matches 10 bases. The CDR3 runs to 15 residues. Germline CDR1 reads SGHRS; CDR2 reads YFSETQ. V lost 4 bases to trimming and J lost 8 bases; unmatched junction nucleotides: 11. As DNA, the CDR3 is TGCGCCAGCAGCGCCCAGACAGGGGGCGGCGACGGCTACACCTTC. It yields the protein CASSAQTGGGDGYTF.

V and J are TRBV14 and TRBJ2-1, with 10 bases that match TRBD1. This CDR3 is 14 amino acids long. Germline CDR1 is SGHDN and CDR2 is FVKESK. Germline trimming cut 0 bases from V and 14 bases from J; bases unmatched to any gene: 7. CDR3 DNA sequence: TGTGCCAGCAGCCAAGATGGGCGACAGGGGGCCGAGTTCTTC. It codes for CASSQDGRQGAEFF. Combining the CDR3 with reference TRBV14 and TRBJ2-1 gives the whole variable domain EAGVTQFPSHSVIEKGQTVTLRCDPISGHDNLYWYRRVMGKEIKFLLHFVKESKQDESGMPNNRFLAERTGGTYSTLKVQPAELEDSGVYFCASSQDGRQGAEFFGPGTRLTVL.

The sample holds a few counts of this clonotype. The V gene is TRBV7-9, the J gene TRBJ1-2; D not resolved. The ends were cut back, 3 bases at V and 8 bases at J, with 13 bases in the middle. CDR1 is SEHNR, CDR2 FQNEAQ, per germline (reference sequence). The CDR3 covers 13 residues. CDR3 nucleotide sequence: TGTGCCAGCAGCTTTTCTGGATCGGGGGGCTACACCTTC. Its protein is CASSFSGSGGYTF.

This clonotype was counted only a few times. The J gene is TRBJ1-1, the V gene TRBV7-2; D is ambiguous. The CDR3 is 14 residues long. Germline V CDR1 and CDR2: SGHTA, FQGNSA. V lost 5 bases and J 6 bases, leaving 16 bases between the germline ends. The CDR3 DNA reads TGTGCCAGCAGCCCTTCCCCCCCACTCCCTGAAGCTTTCTTT. Translated: CASSPSPPLPEAFF.

V is TRBV20-1 and J is TRBJ1-4; 7 nucleotides match TRBD1. The CDR3 loop spans 13 amino acids. Trimming removed 5 bases from V and 6 bases from J; junction bases left unmatched: 6. Germline lookup yields CDR1 DFQATT and CDR2 SNEGSKA (reference sequence). The CDR3 sequence: CSARGGRDEKLFF. CDR3 nucleotide sequence: TGCAGTGCTCGAGGGGGCCGGGATGAAAAACTGTTTTTT.

The table lists this clonotype with a few counts. The chain has TRBV15 and TRBJ1-1; tentative D call: TRBD1 (6 bases). CDR1 is LNHNV and CDR2 is YYDKDF in the germline V gene (reference sequence). Trimming left V 1 base short and J 6 bases short, with 18 bases between. This CDR3 contains 16 residues. The CDR3 DNA follows: TGTGCCACCAGCAGAGTATCTCAGGGGCCGCGCGCTGAAGCTTTCTTT. Translation gives CATSRVSQGPRAEAFF.

This clonotype showed up just a few times. The V call is TRBV12-3 or TRBV12-4, the J call TRBJ2-3; unclear D gene. The CDR3 contains 14 residues. Trimming took off 4 bases at V and 6 bases at J, with 14 bases between the two ends. The DNA of the CDR3 is TGTGCCAGCAGTTACCTATTAGGGCTGGATACGCAGTATTTT. This encodes CASSYLLGLDTQYF.

This clonotype has just a few counts. V and J are TRBV12-3 or TRBV12-4 and TRBJ1-1; 9 nucleotides line up with TRBD1. V lost 3 bases, J lost 7 bases, and 6 bases stayed unmatched. The CDR3 spans 14 residues. CDR3 region: CASSLVDRGYEAFF. The CDR3 DNA is TGTGCCAGCAGTTTGGTGGACAGGGGTTATGAAGCTTTCTTT.

The V call is TRBV4-1, the J call TRBJ2-3; D ambiguous. Germline V gene sequence: CDR1 MGHRA, CDR2 YSYEKL. The V and J ends lost 1 base and 0 bases respectively, with 14 bases between them. The CDR3 runs to 17 residues. The CDR3 sequence: CASSQVEPVSSTDTQYF. CDR3 DNA: TGCGCCAGCAGCCAAGTAGAGCCCGTATCTAGCACAGATACGCAGTATTTT.

This clonotype showed up many times. This chain links TRBV7-2 with TRBJ2-7, with D perhaps being TRBD1 or TRBD2 (6 bases each). The germline V and J ends were trimmed by 4 bases and 4 bases, with 11 bases remaining between them. There are 13 residues in the CDR3. Germline values: CDR1 SGHTA, CDR2 FQGNSA. The CDR3 protein is CASSSQGGYEQYF. CDR3 nucleotides: TGTGCCAGCAGCTCACAGGGAGGATACGAGCAGTACTTC.

Ten or more counts support this clonotype. As DNA, the CDR3 is TGCGCCAGCAGCTCGCAGGGCTTCCAAGAGACCCAGTACTTC. Encoded protein: CASSSQGFQETQYF. The gene calls are TRBV5-1 and TRBJ2-5; D may be TRBD1 (5 bases). Germline values: CDR1 SGHRS, CDR2 YFSETQ. The CDR3 is 14 residues long. Deletions cut 3 bases from V and 1 base from J, with 10 bases between. The entire variable domain, with the rest obtained from reference TRBV5-1 and TRBJ2-5, is as follows: KAGVTQTPRYLIKTRGQQVTLSCSPISGHRSVSWYQQTPGQGLQFLFEYFSETQRNKGNFPGRFSGRQFSNSRSEMNVSTLELGDSALYLCASSSQGFQETQYFGPGTRLLVL.

This clonotype was detected a few times. The chain is built from TRBV2 and TRBJ1-4; weak D call: TRBD1 (5 bases). Trimming took 2 bases from V and 4 from J, leaving 11 bases between them. Germline V gene lookup returns CDR1 SNHLY and CDR2 FYNNEI. The CDR3 has 15 amino acids. The CDR3 DNA sequence: TGTGCCAGCAGTGAAAACTCAGGGAGTAATGAAAAACTGTTTTTT. It translates to CASSENSGSNEKLFF.

CDR3: CASSITGDSGYGYTF. In DNA, the CDR3 is TGTGCCAGTAGTATAACAGGGGATAGTGGCTATGGCTACACCTTC. V usage is TRBV19 and J usage is TRBJ1-2, with 7 bases matching TRBD1. Germline assignment: CDR1 LNHDA and CDR2 SQIVND (reference sequence). The V gene end was trimmed by 2 bases and the J gene end by 4 bases; junction bases not matched to a gene: 7. The CDR3 covers 15 residues.

The V gene is TRBV7-6, the J gene TRBJ2-1; D not certain. Deletions cut 4 bases from V and 3 bases from J, with 10 bases between. Germline V gene lookup returns CDR1 SGHVS and CDR2 FNYEAQ. There are 14 residues in the CDR3. The CDR3 loop reads CASSSAGIYNEQFF. The CDR3 DNA reads TGTGCCAGCAGCTCCGCAGGTATCTACAATGAGCAGTTCTTC.

This clonotype has more than one count but fewer than ten. The chain uses TRBV7-3 and TRBJ2-1; TRBD2 matches at 9 bases. CDR3 length: 17 amino acids. The V and J ends lost 1 base and 3 bases, in that order; junction bases with no gene match: 7. CDR1 SGHTA and CDR2 FQGTGA come from the germline V gene. The CDR3 sequence: CASSLMGLAGDYNEQFF. The CDR3 DNA follows: TGTGCCAGCAGCTTAATGGGTTTAGCGGGGGACTACAATGAGCAGTTCTTC.